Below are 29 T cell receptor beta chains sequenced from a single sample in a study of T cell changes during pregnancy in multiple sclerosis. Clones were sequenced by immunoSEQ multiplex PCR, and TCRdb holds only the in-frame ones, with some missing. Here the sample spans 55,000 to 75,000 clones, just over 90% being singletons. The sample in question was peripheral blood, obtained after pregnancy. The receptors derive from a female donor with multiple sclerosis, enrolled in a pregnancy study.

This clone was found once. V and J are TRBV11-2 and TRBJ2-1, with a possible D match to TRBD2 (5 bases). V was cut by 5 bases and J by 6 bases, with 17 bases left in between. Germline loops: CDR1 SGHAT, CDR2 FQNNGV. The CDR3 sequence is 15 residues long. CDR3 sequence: CASSRTSKEGNEQFF. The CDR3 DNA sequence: TGTGCCAGCAGCCGTACTAGTAAAGAGGGCAATGAGCAGTTCTTC.

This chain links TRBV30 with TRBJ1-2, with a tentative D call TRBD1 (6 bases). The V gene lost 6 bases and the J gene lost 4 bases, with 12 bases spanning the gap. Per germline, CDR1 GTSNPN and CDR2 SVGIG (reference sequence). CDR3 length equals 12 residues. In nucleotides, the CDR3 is TGTGCCTGCGGACTGGGGGCCTATGGCTACACCTTC. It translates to CACGLGAYGYTF.

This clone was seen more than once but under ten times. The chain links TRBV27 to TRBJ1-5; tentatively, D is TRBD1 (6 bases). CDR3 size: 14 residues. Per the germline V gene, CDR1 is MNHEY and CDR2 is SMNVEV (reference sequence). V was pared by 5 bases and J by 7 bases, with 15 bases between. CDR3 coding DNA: TGTGCCAGCAGTCCCCGGGACACGGGGCAGCCCCAGCATTTT. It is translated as CASSPRDTGQPQHF.

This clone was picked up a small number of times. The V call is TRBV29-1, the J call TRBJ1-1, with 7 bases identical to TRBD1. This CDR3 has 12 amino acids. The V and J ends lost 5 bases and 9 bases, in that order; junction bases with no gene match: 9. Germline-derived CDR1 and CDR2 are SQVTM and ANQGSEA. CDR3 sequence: CSVTGTELKAFF. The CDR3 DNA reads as TGCAGCGTTACCGGGACAGAGCTGAAAGCTTTCTTT. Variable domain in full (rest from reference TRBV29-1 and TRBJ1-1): SAVISQKPSRDICQRGTSLTIQCQVDSQVTMMFWYRQQPGQSLTLIATANQGSEATYESGFVIDKFPISRPNLTFSTLTVSNMSPEDSSIYLCSVTGTELKAFFGQGTRLTVV.

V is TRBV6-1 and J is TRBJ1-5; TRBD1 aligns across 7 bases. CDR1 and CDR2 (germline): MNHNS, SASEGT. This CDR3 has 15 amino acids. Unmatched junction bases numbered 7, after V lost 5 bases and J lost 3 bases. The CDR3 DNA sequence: TGTGCCAGCAGTCAGTGGGACAGAGACAATCAGCCCCAGCATTTT. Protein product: CASSQWDRDNQPQHF.

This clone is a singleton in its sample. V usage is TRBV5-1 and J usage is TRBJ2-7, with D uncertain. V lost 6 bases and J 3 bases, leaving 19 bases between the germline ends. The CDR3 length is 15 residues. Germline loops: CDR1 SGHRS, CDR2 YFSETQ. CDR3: CASTQTRAGLYEQYF. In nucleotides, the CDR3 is TGCGCCAGCACCCAAACCCGAGCAGGCCTCTACGAGCAGTACTTC.

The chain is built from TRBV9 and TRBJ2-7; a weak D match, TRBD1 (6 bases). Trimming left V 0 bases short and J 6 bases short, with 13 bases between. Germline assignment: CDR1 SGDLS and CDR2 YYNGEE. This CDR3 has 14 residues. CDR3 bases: TGTGCCAGCAGCGTAGCAGGGGCCCCAGGCGAGCAGTACTTC. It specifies CASSVAGAPGEQYF.

CDR3 protein: CASSGGLAPYEQYF. Written as DNA, the CDR3 is TGTGCCAGCAGTGGGGGACTCGCACCCTACGAGCAGTACTTC. The rearrangement joins TRBV7-3 to TRBJ2-7, with a possible D match to TRBD2 (6 bases). Trimming removed 6 bases at V and 2 bases at J, with 14 bases between. CDR1 and CDR2 (germline): SGHTA, FQGTGA. The CDR3 runs to 14 residues. Supplemented by reference TRBV7-3 and TRBJ2-7, the full variable domain reads GAGVSQTPSNKVTEKGKYVELRCDPISGHTALYWYRQSLGQGPEFLIYFQGTGAADDSGLPNDRFFAVRPEGSVSTLKIQRTERGDSAVYLCASSGGLAPYEQYFGPGTRLTVT.

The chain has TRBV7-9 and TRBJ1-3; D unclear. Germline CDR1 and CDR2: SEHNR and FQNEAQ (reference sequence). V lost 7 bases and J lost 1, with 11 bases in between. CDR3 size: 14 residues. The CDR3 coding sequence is TGTGCCAGCAACCCCCAGACATCTGGAAACACCATATATTTT. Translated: CASNPQTSGNTIYF.

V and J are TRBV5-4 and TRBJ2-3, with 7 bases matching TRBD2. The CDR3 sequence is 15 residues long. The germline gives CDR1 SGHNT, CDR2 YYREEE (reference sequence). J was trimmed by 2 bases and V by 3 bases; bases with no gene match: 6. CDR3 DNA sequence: TGTGCCAGCAGCTCTTTCGCGGGAGACACAGATACGCAGTATTTT. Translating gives CASSSFAGDTDTQYF.

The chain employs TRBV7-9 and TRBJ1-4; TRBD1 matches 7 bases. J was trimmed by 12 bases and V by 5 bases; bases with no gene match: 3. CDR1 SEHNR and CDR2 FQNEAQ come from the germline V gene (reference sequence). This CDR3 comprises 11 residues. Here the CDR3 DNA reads TGTGCCAGCAGCGGACAGGTCGAACTGTTTTTT. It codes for CASSGQVELFF.

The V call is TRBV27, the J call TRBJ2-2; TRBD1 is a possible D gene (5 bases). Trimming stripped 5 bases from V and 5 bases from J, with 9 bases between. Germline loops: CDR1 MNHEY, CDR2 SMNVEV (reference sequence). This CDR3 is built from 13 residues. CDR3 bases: TGTGCCAGCAGTCTCAGACAGACCGGGGAGCTGTTTTTT. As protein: CASSLRQTGELFF.

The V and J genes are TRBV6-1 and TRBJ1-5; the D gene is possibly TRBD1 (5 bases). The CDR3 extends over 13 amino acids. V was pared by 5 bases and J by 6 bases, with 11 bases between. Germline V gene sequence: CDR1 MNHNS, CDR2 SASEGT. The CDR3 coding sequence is TGTGCCAGCAGTCCCAACGGGGGTCAGCCCCAGCATTTT. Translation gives CASSPNGGQPQHF.

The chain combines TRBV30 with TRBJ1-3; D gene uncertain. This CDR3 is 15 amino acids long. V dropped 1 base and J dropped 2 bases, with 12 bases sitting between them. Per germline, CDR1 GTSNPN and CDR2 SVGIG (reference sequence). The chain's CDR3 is CAWSANQAPGNTIYF. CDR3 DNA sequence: TGTGCCTGGAGTGCAAATCAAGCTCCTGGAAACACCATATATTTT.

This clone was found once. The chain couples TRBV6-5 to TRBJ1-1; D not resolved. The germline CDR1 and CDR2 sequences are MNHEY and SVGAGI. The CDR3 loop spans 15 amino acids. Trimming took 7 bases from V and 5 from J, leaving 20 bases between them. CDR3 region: CASKRNGVGRTEAFF. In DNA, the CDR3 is TGTGCCAGCAAACGAAACGGGGTTGGTAGGACTGAAGCTTTCTTT.

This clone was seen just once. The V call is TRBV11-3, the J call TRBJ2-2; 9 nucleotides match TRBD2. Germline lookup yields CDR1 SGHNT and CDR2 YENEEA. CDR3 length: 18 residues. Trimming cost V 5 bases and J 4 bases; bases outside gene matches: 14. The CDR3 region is CASSPKLLAGDATGELFF. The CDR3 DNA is TGTGCCAGCAGCCCCAAACTATTAGCGGGAGATGCCACCGGGGAGCTGTTTTTT.

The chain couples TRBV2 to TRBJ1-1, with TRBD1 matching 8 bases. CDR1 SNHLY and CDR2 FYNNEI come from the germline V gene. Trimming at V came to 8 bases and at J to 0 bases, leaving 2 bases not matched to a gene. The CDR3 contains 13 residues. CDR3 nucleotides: TGTGCCAGCCGGGGACAGGTGAACACTGAAGCTTTCTTT. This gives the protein CASRGQVNTEAFF.

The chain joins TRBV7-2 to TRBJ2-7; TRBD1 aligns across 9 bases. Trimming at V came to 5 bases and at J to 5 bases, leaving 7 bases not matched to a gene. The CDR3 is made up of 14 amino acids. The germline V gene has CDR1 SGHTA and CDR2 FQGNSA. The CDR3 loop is CASSLETGGNEQYF. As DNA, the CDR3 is TGTGCCAGCAGCCTAGAGACAGGGGGTAACGAGCAGTACTTC. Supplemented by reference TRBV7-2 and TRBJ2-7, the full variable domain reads GAGVSQSPSNKVTEKGKDVELRCDPISGHTALYWYRQSLGQGLEFLIYFQGNSAPDKSGLPSDRFSAERTGGSVSTLTIQRTQQEDSAVYLCASSLETGGNEQYFGPGTRLTVT.

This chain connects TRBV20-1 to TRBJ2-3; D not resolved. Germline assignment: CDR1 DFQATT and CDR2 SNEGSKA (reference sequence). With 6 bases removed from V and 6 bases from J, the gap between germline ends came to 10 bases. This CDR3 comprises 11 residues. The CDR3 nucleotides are TGCAGTGCCATAAACCGGGATACGCAGTATTTT. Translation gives CSAINRDTQYF.

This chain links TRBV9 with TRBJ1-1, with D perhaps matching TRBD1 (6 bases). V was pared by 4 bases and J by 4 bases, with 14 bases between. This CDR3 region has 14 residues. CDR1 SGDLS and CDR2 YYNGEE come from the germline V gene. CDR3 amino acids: CASSTQTGLTEAFF. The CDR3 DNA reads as TGTGCCAGCAGCACTCAAACAGGGCTCACTGAAGCTTTCTTT.

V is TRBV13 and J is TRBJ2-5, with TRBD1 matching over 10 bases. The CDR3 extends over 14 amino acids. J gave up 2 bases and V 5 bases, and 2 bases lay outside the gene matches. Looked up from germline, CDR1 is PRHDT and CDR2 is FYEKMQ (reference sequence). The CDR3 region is CASSGQGEQETQYF. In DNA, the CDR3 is TGTGCCAGCAGCGGACAGGGGGAACAAGAGACCCAGTACTTC.

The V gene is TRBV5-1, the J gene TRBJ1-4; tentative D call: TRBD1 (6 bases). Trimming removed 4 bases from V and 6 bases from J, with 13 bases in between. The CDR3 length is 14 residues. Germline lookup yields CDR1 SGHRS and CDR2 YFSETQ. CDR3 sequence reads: CASSPTGLDEKLFF. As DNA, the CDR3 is TGCGCCAGCAGCCCCACAGGGTTAGATGAAAAACTGTTTTTT.

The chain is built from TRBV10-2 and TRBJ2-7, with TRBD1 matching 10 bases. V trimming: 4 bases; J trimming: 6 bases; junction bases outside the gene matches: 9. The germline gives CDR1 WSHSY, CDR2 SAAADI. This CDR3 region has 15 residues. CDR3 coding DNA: TGCGCCAGCAGTGGGGCCGGGACAGGGGTCTCCGAGCAGTACTTC. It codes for CASSGAGTGVSEQYF.

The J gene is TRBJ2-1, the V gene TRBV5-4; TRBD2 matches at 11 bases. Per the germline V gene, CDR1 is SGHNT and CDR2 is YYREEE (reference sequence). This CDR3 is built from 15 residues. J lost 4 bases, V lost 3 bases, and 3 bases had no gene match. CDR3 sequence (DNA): TGTGCCAGCAGCTCCCTAGCGGGAGGATACAATGAGCAGTTCTTC. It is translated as CASSSLAGGYNEQFF.

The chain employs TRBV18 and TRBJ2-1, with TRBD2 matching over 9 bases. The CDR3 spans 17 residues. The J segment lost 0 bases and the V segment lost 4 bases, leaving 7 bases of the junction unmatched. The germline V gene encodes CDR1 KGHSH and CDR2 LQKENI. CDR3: CASSQGTSLDSYNEQFF. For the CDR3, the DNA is TGTGCCAGCTCACAGGGGACTAGCTTAGACTCCTACAATGAGCAGTTCTTC.

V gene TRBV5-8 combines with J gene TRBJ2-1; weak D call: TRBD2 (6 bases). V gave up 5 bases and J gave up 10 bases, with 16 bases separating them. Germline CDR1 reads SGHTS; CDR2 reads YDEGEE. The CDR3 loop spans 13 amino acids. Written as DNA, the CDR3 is TGTGCCAGCAGGACACGACTAGTTTGGGAGCAGTTCTTC. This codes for CASRTRLVWEQFF.

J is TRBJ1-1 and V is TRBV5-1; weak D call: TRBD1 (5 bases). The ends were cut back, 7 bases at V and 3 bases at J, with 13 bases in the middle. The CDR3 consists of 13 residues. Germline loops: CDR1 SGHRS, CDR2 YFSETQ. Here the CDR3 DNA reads TGCGCCAGCGGCCGGGGGGGGGACACTGAAGCTTTCTTT. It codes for CASGRGGDTEAFF.

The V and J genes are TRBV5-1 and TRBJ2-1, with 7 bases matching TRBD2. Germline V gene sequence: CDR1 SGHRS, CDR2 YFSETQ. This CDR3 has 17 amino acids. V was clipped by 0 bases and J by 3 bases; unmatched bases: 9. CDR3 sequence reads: CASSLAHAGDLYNEQFF. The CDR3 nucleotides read TGCGCCAGCAGCTTGGCCCATGCGGGGGACCTCTACAATGAGCAGTTCTTC.

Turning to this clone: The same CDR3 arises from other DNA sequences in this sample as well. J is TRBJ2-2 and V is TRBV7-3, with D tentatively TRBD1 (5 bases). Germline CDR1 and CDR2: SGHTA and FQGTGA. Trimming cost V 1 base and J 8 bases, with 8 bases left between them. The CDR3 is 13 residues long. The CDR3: CASSLNSGGELFF. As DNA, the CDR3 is TGTGCCAGCAGCTTAAACTCAGGGGGGGAGCTGTTTTTT.